This TCR beta chain was captured in a study of cytomegalovirus exposure and HLA in healthy donors. PCR used 60 Vbeta primers and 13 Jbeta primers. The repertoire was sequenced with immunoSEQ multiplex PCR; TCRdb's copy has only in-frame clones and lacks some. This repertoire includes approximately 150,000 clones. The germline V gene encodes CDR1 MNHEY and CDR2 SVGAGI. Deletions cut 4 bases from V and 0 bases from J, with 12 bases between. The CDR3 runs 15 residues. This rearrangement joins TRBV6-5 to TRBJ1-2; tentative D call: TRBD1 (5 bases). Sample: PBMCs. This clonotype was sampled from a woman between 35 and 50 years old in good health and CMV-seronegative. The CDR3 loop is CASSFGPGPNYGYTF. The CDR3 DNA sequence: TGTGCCAGCAGTTTCGGACCAGGGCCTAACTATGGCTACACCTTC.